This entry features one TCR beta chain sequence. This clonotype was seen only a few times. Which antigen it targets is not known. The input lacks base qualities; no much larger clone sits a single base away. This sample is part of a study. Sequencing relied on an Illumina MiSeq. TCRdb reworked the public reads: Q25 trimming with fastp, MiXCR clone assembly, productive beta chains retained. For every CDR3 protein sequence, its rows merge into one entry that carries the most common genes and DNA. A total of roughly 4,500 distinct CDR3 sequences appear in this sample, approximately 8% of them only once. Around 10% of the sample is in the top ten clones. Sequencing used CD4+ T cells from synovial fluid. The TCR was taken from a human donor with rheumatoid arthritis.

The CDR3: CASSYPGAGAGDEQFF. The bases read TGTGCCAGCAGTTACCCTGGGGCGGGAGCGGGCGATGAGCAGTTCTTC. The chain employs TRBV6-2 or TRBV6-3 and TRBJ2-1; 7 bases in between match TRBD2. At the junction V is shortened by 2 bases and J by 8 bases; bases outside the gene matches: 12. Per the germline V gene, MNHEY is the CDR1 and SVGEGT is the CDR2. The cysteine opens and the phenylalanine closes a CDR3 of 16 amino acids. Only the CDR3 DNA is retained, 48 bases long and in frame from the first base.